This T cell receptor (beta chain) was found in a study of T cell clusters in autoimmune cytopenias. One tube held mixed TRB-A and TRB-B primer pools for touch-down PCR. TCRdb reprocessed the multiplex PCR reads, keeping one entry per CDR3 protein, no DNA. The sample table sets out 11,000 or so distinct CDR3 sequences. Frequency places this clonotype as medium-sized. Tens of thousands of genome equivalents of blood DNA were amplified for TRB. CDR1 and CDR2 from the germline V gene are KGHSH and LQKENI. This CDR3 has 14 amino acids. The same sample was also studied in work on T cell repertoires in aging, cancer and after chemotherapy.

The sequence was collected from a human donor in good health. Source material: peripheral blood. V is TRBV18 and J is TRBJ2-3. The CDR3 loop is CASSPPESTDTQYF. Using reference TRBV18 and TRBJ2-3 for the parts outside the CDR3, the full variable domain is NAGVMQNPRHLVRRRGQEARLRCSPMKGHSHVYWYRQLPEEGLKFMVYLQKENIIDESGMPKERFSAEFPKEGPSILRIQQVVRGDSAAYFCASSPPESTDTQYFGPGTRLTVL.